The rows below give T cell receptor beta chains drawn from one sample of a study of vaccination and CD4 T cells after COVID-19. A single record per CDR3 protein comes from TCRdb applying MiXCR to the PCR reads. The sample includes about 11,000 distinct CDR3 sequences, approximately 52% of them seen just once. For these receptors, no antigen is known. The sequencing sample was made of CD4+ T cells from blood, cultured in vitro. Source of these receptors: a human donor who had recovered from COVID-19. Each CDR3 is given with its conserved first and last residue. Each record gives: D gene, V gene, clone size, J gene, CDR3 protein, CDR3 DNA. D genes are given only for firm matches. The size of a clone is reported for some rows only, either as once, few or many, or as a class for expanded clones.

d_call: TRBD2; v_call: TRBV2; clone_size: -; j_call: TRBJ2-1; cdr3_aa: CATQDYGLAEKSSYNEQFF; cdr3_nt: TGTGCCACCCAAGACTATGGACTAGCGGAAAAGAGCTCCTACAATGAGCAGTTCTTC
d_call: -; v_call: TRBV25-1; clone_size: -; j_call: TRBJ1-1; cdr3_aa: CASSEGAVTEAFF; cdr3_nt: TGTGCCAGCAGTGAGGGGGCAGTCACTGAAGCTTTCTTT
d_call: TRBD1; v_call: TRBV9; clone_size: -; j_call: TRBJ1-2; cdr3_aa: CASSPSRQGTYGYTF; cdr3_nt: TGTGCCAGCAGCCCTAGCAGACAGGGCACCTATGGCTACACCTTC
d_call: -; v_call: TRBV6-2/TRBV6-3; clone_size: hyperexpanded; j_call: TRBJ1-1; cdr3_aa: CASSLAWGNTEAFF; cdr3_nt: TGTGCCAGCAGTTTGGCCTGGGGGAACACTGAAGCTTTCTTT
d_call: -; v_call: TRBV10-3; clone_size: -; j_call: TRBJ2-7; cdr3_aa: CAISVQGDEQYF; cdr3_nt: TGTGCCATCAGCGTACAGGGCGACGAGCAGTACTTC
d_call: TRBD2; v_call: TRBV12-3/TRBV12-4; clone_size: -; j_call: TRBJ2-3; cdr3_aa: CASSLAEGGTDTQYF; cdr3_nt: TGTGCCAGCAGTTTAGCGGAGGGAGGGACAGATACGCAGTATTTT
d_call: -; v_call: TRBV20-1; clone_size: few; j_call: TRBJ1-5; cdr3_aa: CSARGQGGNQPQHF; cdr3_nt: TGCAGTGCTAGGGGCCAGGGAGGCAATCAGCCCCAGCATTTT
d_call: -; v_call: TRBV4-1; clone_size: -; j_call: TRBJ2-7; cdr3_aa: CASSQRPSSYEQYF; cdr3_nt: TGCGCCAGCAGCCAACGGCCGAGCTCCTACGAGCAGTACTTC
d_call: -; v_call: TRBV20-1; clone_size: -; j_call: TRBJ2-3; cdr3_aa: CSARDMPIDTQYF; cdr3_nt: TGCAGTGCTAGAGATATGCCAATAGATACGCAGTATTTT
d_call: -; v_call: TRBV4-1; clone_size: -; j_call: TRBJ2-5; cdr3_aa: CASSQEGFAQETQYF; cdr3_nt: TGCGCCAGCAGCCAAGAGGGGTTTGCTCAAGAGACCCAGTACTTC
d_call: -; v_call: TRBV28; clone_size: -; j_call: TRBJ2-7; cdr3_aa: CATRGSTYEQYF; cdr3_nt: TGTGCCACCAGGGGCTCTACCTACGAGCAGTACTTC
d_call: TRBD1; v_call: TRBV20-1; clone_size: few; j_call: TRBJ2-7; cdr3_aa: CSVQLTGAYEQYF; cdr3_nt: TGCAGTGTCCAACTGACAGGGGCCTACGAGCAGTACTTC
d_call: -; v_call: TRBV30; clone_size: few; j_call: TRBJ1-1; cdr3_aa: CAWSRTANTEAFF; cdr3_nt: TGTGCCTGGAGCAGGACAGCCAACACTGAAGCTTTCTTT
d_call: -; v_call: TRBV6-1; clone_size: few; j_call: TRBJ2-5; cdr3_aa: CASSDRGETQYF; cdr3_nt: TGTGCCAGCAGTGATCGCGGGGAGACCCAGTACTTC
d_call: -; v_call: TRBV6-1; clone_size: -; j_call: TRBJ2-2; cdr3_aa: CASSERQVGNTGELFF; cdr3_nt: TGTGCCAGCAGTGAACGGCAGGTGGGGAACACCGGGGAGCTGTTTTTT
d_call: -; v_call: TRBV11-1; clone_size: -; j_call: TRBJ2-5; cdr3_aa: CASSRLSQETQYF; cdr3_nt: TGTGCCAGCTCCCGACTAAGCCAAGAGACCCAGTACTTC
d_call: TRBD2; v_call: TRBV20-1; clone_size: -; j_call: TRBJ2-3; cdr3_aa: CSARTSGIDTQYF; cdr3_nt: TGCAGTGCTAGGACTAGCGGGATTGATACGCAGTATTTT
d_call: TRBD1; v_call: TRBV27; clone_size: -; j_call: TRBJ1-5; cdr3_aa: CASSRTGESNQPQHF; cdr3_nt: TGTGCCAGCAGTCGGACAGGGGAGAGCAATCAGCCCCAGCATTTT
d_call: -; v_call: TRBV20-1; clone_size: -; j_call: TRBJ1-6; cdr3_aa: CSASDLANSPLHF; cdr3_nt: TGCAGTGCTAGCGACCTAGCGAATTCACCCCTCCACTTT
d_call: TRBD1; v_call: TRBV28; clone_size: -; j_call: TRBJ1-5; cdr3_aa: CASSPHSGTGNQPQHF; cdr3_nt: TGTGCCAGCAGTCCTCACTCCGGGACAGGGAATCAGCCCCAGCATTTT
d_call: -; v_call: TRBV7-2; clone_size: once; j_call: TRBJ2-1; cdr3_aa: CASSLRLRKSSYNEQFF; cdr3_nt: TGTGCCAGCAGCTTAAGGCTGCGGAAGAGCTCCTACAATGAGCAGTTCTTC
d_call: -; v_call: TRBV7-3; clone_size: -; j_call: TRBJ2-7; cdr3_aa: CASSLNRNGEQYF; cdr3_nt: TGTGCCAGCAGCTTAAACAGAAATGGTGAGCAGTACTTC
d_call: TRBD1; v_call: TRBV20-1; clone_size: -; j_call: TRBJ2-2; cdr3_aa: CSARQPDRETGELFF; cdr3_nt: TGCAGTGCCCGCCAGCCCGACAGGGAAACCGGGGAGCTGTTTTTT
d_call: TRBD1; v_call: TRBV6-2/TRBV6-3; clone_size: -; j_call: TRBJ1-2; cdr3_aa: CASREPGQEHGYTF; cdr3_nt: TGTGCCAGCAGAGAGCCGGGACAGGAGCATGGCTACACCTTC
d_call: -; v_call: TRBV20-1; clone_size: -; j_call: TRBJ2-7; cdr3_aa: CSARAHAPRNEQYF; cdr3_nt: TGCAGTGCTAGGGCCCATGCGCCTCGGAACGAGCAGTACTTC
d_call: TRBD2; v_call: TRBV6-2/TRBV6-3; clone_size: once; j_call: TRBJ2-1; cdr3_aa: CASGLASLYNEQFF; cdr3_nt: TGTGCCAGCGGACTAGCGAGTTTGTACAATGAGCAGTTCTTC
d_call: -; v_call: TRBV27; clone_size: -; j_call: TRBJ1-3; cdr3_aa: CASSLEGSSGNTIYF; cdr3_nt: TGTGCCAGCAGTTTAGAAGGGAGCTCTGGAAACACCATATATTTT
d_call: TRBD1; v_call: TRBV11-1; clone_size: -; j_call: TRBJ1-2; cdr3_aa: CASSYQGARYGYTF; cdr3_nt: TGTGCCAGCAGCTACCAGGGGGCGCGGTATGGCTACACCTTC
d_call: TRBD1; v_call: TRBV6-1; clone_size: -; j_call: TRBJ2-6; cdr3_aa: CATTMGLRRQGAYGANVLTF; cdr3_nt: TGTGCCACAACCATGGGGCTTAGGCGACAGGGGGCCTATGGGGCCAACGTCCTGACTTTC
d_call: -; v_call: TRBV20-1; clone_size: -; j_call: TRBJ1-5; cdr3_aa: CSASWVRWGNQPQHF; cdr3_nt: TGCAGTGCTAGTTGGGTACGATGGGGGAATCAGCCCCAGCATTTT
d_call: -; v_call: TRBV20-1; clone_size: -; j_call: TRBJ2-2; cdr3_aa: CSAARDSRGTGELFF; cdr3_nt: TGCAGTGCAGCCAGGGACTCAAGGGGCACCGGGGAGCTGTTTTTT
d_call: TRBD2; v_call: TRBV19; clone_size: -; j_call: TRBJ2-3; cdr3_aa: CATQPSGSFDTQYF; cdr3_nt: TGTGCCACTCAGCCTAGCGGGAGTTTTGATACGCAGTATTTT
d_call: -; v_call: TRBV19; clone_size: -; j_call: TRBJ2-1; cdr3_aa: CASSMRKVIDEQFF; cdr3_nt: TGTGCCAGTAGTATGAGGAAAGTTATCGATGAGCAGTTCTTC
d_call: -; v_call: TRBV6-5; clone_size: -; j_call: TRBJ2-7; cdr3_aa: CASSYVDGEQYF; cdr3_nt: TGTGCCAGCAGTTACGTTGACGGCGAGCAGTACTTC
d_call: -; v_call: TRBV6-1; clone_size: few; j_call: TRBJ1-5; cdr3_aa: CASSRGNQPQHF; cdr3_nt: TGTGCCAGCAGTAGGGGCAATCAGCCCCAGCATTTT
d_call: -; v_call: TRBV6-5; clone_size: -; j_call: TRBJ2-1; cdr3_aa: CASSSSTGSSYNEQFF; cdr3_nt: TGTGCCAGCAGTTCGTCGACAGGAAGCTCCTACAATGAGCAGTTCTTC
d_call: -; v_call: TRBV29-1; clone_size: -; j_call: TRBJ2-7; cdr3_aa: CSYLEGSYEQYF; cdr3_nt: TGCAGCTACTTGGAAGGGTCCTACGAGCAGTACTTC
d_call: TRBD1; v_call: TRBV2; clone_size: few; j_call: TRBJ2-5; cdr3_aa: CASQPGTAETQYF; cdr3_nt: TGTGCCAGCCAGCCCGGGACAGCAGAGACCCAGTACTTC
d_call: TRBD2; v_call: TRBV20-1; clone_size: -; j_call: TRBJ2-3; cdr3_aa: CSAIAGGPDTQYF; cdr3_nt: TGCAGTGCCATAGCGGGAGGGCCAGATACGCAGTATTTT
d_call: TRBD2; v_call: TRBV4-2; clone_size: -; j_call: TRBJ2-3; cdr3_aa: CASSQQFRAGEGDTQYF; cdr3_nt: TGTGCCAGCAGCCAACAATTTAGGGCGGGAGAGGGAGATACGCAGTATTTT
d_call: -; v_call: TRBV20-1; clone_size: -; j_call: TRBJ2-3; cdr3_aa: CSASYRSGTDTQYF; cdr3_nt: TGCAGTGCTAGCTACAGATCTGGCACAGATACGCAGTATTTT
d_call: TRBD1; v_call: TRBV4-1; clone_size: -; j_call: TRBJ2-2; cdr3_aa: CASSRRTGWTGELFF; cdr3_nt: TGCGCCAGCAGCCGCCGGACAGGTTGGACCGGGGAGCTGTTTTTT
d_call: -; v_call: TRBV4-3; clone_size: few; j_call: TRBJ1-2; cdr3_aa: CASSPKDYSVMGEYGYTF; cdr3_nt: TGCGCCAGCAGCCCGAAAGATTATTCGGTCATGGGGGAGTATGGCTACACCTTC
d_call: TRBD1; v_call: TRBV6-2/TRBV6-3; clone_size: few; j_call: TRBJ1-5; cdr3_aa: CASSNAPRDRDNQPQHF; cdr3_nt: TGTGCCAGCAGTAACGCACCTCGGGACAGGGATAATCAGCCCCAGCATTTT
d_call: TRBD2; v_call: TRBV30; clone_size: -; j_call: TRBJ2-3; cdr3_aa: CAWRTSGSTDTQYF; cdr3_nt: TGTGCCTGGAGAACTAGCGGAAGCACAGATACGCAGTATTTT
d_call: -; v_call: TRBV20-1; clone_size: -; j_call: TRBJ2-1; cdr3_aa: CSASGWVDYNEQFF; cdr3_nt: TGCAGTGCTAGCGGGTGGGTGGATTACAATGAGCAGTTCTTC
d_call: TRBD1; v_call: TRBV20-1; clone_size: -; j_call: TRBJ2-5; cdr3_aa: CSARGDRGSETQYF; cdr3_nt: TGCAGTGCTAGAGGGGACAGGGGATCGGAGACCCAGTACTTC
d_call: TRBD1; v_call: TRBV27; clone_size: few; j_call: TRBJ1-4; cdr3_aa: CASSLRTGGYEKLFF; cdr3_nt: TGTGCCAGCAGTTTACGGACAGGGGGCTATGAAAAACTGTTTTTT
d_call: -; v_call: TRBV15; clone_size: -; j_call: TRBJ1-4; cdr3_aa: CATSITVPSEKLFF; cdr3_nt: TGTGCCACCAGCATCACAGTCCCTAGTGAAAAACTGTTTTTT
d_call: TRBD2; v_call: TRBV6-5; clone_size: -; j_call: TRBJ2-1; cdr3_aa: CASSYSRPGLAGTNEQFF; cdr3_nt: TGTGCCAGCAGTTACTCGAGGCCGGGACTAGCGGGGACCAATGAGCAGTTCTTC
d_call: -; v_call: TRBV7-6; clone_size: few; j_call: TRBJ2-5; cdr3_aa: CASSYRVQETQYF; cdr3_nt: TGTGCCAGCAGCTACAGGGTCCAAGAGACCCAGTACTTC
d_call: TRBD1; v_call: TRBV5-1; clone_size: -; j_call: TRBJ1-1; cdr3_aa: CASSPSVQGLNTEAFF; cdr3_nt: TGCGCCAGCAGTCCCTCGGTACAGGGGCTGAACACTGAAGCTTTCTTT